This T cell receptor (beta chain) is drawn from a study of cytomegalovirus exposure and HLA in healthy donors. On the study more broadly: Among the 398 genotyped donors, around 81% were placed in the Caucasian-associated ancestry cluster. The study's findings and limits: Reportedly, diagnosis of cytomegalovirus status by the classifier showed high specificity and sensitivity.

The PCR had 60 Vbeta and 13 Jbeta primers. Profiling relied on immunoSEQ multiplex PCR, and the TCRdb table lists in-frame clones only, not all of them. The sample includes roughly 120,000 clones, 79% of them seen just once. Of note for this clone: Its specificity is not known.

The TCR was taken from a woman in her late teens or twenties in good health and CMV-seropositive. What was sequenced was PBMCs.

DNA of the CDR3: TGTGCCAGCAAGAAATGGACAGGGTCGGCCTACGAGCAGTACTTC. The encoded protein is CASKKWTGSAYEQYF. This sequence joins TRBV27 and TRBJ2-7; 8 positions match TRBD1. CDR3 length: 15 residues. The germline gives CDR1 MNHEY, CDR2 SMNVEV (reference sequence). With 7 bases clipped from V and 2 bases from J, the junction kept 10 bases outside the gene matches.